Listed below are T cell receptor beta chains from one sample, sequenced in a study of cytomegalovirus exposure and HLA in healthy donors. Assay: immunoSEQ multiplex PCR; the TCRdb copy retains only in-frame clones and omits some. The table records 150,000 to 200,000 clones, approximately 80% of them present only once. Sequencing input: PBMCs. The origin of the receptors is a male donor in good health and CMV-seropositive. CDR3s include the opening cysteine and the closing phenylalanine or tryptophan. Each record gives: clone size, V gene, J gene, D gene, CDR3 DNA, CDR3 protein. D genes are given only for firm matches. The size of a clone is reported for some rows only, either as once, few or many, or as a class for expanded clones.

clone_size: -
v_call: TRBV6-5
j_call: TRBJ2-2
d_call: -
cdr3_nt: TGTGCCAGCAGTTACTCGGACAGTGCGAACACCGGGGAGCTGTTTTTT
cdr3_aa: CASSYSDSANTGELFF

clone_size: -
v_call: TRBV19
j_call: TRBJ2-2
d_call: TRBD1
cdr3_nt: TGTGCCGGGGGACAGGACCCCGGGGAGCTGTTTTTT
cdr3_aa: CAGGQDPGELFF

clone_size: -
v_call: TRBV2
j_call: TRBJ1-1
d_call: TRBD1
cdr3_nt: TGTGCCAGCAGGGACAGGACGGGCACTGAAGCTTTCTTT
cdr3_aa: CASRDRTGTEAFF

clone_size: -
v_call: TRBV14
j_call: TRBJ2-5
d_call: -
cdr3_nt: TGTGCCAGCAGCCTTACTCGGACCCAGTACTTC
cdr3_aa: CASSLTRTQYF

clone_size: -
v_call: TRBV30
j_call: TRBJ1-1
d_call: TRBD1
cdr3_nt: TGTGCCTGGAAAATAGCAGGGGGCTGGGAAACTGAAGCTTTCTTT
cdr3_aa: CAWKIAGGWETEAFF

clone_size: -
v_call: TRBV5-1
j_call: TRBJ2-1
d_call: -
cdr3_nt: TGCGCCAGCAGCGACGACAGTCCCAATGAGCAGTTCTTC
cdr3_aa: CASSDDSPNEQFF

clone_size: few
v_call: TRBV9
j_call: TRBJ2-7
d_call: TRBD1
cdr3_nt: TGTGCCAGCAGCCCCCGGGACAGGCGATCCTACGAGCAGTACTTC
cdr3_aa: CASSPRDRRSYEQYF

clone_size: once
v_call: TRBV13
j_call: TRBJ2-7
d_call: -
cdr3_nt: TGTGCCAGCAGCATGGGGGGCTCCTACGAGCAGTACTTC
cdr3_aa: CASSMGGSYEQYF

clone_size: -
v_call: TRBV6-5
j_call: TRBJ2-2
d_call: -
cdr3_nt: TGTGCCAGCAGTTCCCGACGCGGGCCCGGGGAGCTGTTTTTT
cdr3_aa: CASSSRRGPGELFF

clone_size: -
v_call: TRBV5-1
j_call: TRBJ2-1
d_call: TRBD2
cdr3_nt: TGCGCCAGCAGCTCCGTTGTGGCGGGAGGGCCGGGTAGAAATGAGCAGTTCTTC
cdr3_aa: CASSSVVAGGPGRNEQFF

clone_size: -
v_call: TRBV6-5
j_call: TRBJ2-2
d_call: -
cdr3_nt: TGTGCCAGCACAGGGGTAACGAACACCGGGGAGCTGTTTTTT
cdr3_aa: CASTGVTNTGELFF

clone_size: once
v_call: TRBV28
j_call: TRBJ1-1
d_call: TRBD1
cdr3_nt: TGTGCCAGCAGTTCCCAACAGGGGGTGAACACTGAAGCTTTCTTT
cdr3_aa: CASSSQQGVNTEAFF

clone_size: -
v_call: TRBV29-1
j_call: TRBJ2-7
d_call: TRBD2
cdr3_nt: TGCAGCGTTGAAAAAGCGGGAGAATACGAGCAGTACTTC
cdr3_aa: CSVEKAGEYEQYF

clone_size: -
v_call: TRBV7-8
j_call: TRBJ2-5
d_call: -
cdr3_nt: TGTGCCAGCAGCCTGGGACTGAAAGAGACCCAGTACTTC
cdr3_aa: CASSLGLKETQYF

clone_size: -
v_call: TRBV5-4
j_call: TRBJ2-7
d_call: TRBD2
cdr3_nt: TGTGCCAGCAGCTTTCACCGGGAGGGCCCCGAGCAGTACTTC
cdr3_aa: CASSFHREGPEQYF

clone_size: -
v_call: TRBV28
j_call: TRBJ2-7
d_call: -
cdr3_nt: TGTGCCAGCAGTTTGTCCCCGGCCTACGAGCAGTACTTC
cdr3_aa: CASSLSPAYEQYF

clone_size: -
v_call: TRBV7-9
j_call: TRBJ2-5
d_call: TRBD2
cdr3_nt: TGTGCCAGCAGCTTAGGGGCAGCGCTAGCGGGAGTAGATGAGACCCAGTACTTC
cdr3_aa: CASSLGAALAGVDETQYF

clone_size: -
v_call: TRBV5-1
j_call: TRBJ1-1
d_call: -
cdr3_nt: TGCGCCAGCAGCTCACGGGGGAAGCAGAACACTGAAGCTTTCTTT
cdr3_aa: CASSSRGKQNTEAFF

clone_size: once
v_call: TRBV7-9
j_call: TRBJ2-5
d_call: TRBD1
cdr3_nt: TGTGCCAGCAGGACAGGGAGCGAGACCCAGTACTTC
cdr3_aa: CASRTGSETQYF

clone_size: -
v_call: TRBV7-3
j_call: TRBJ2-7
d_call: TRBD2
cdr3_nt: TGTGCCAGCAGCCTTAGCGGGAGAGGGGGCTACGAGCAGTACTTC
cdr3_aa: CASSLSGRGGYEQYF

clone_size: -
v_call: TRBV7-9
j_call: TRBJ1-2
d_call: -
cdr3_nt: TGTTCCAGCAGCTATGACGGGAACTATGGCTACACCTTC
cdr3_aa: CSSSYDGNYGYTF

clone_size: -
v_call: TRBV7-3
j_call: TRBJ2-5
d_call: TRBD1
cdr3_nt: TGTGCCAGCAGCCCCCGGGCGCAGGGGGCGGGGGAGACCCAGTACTTC
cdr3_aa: CASSPRAQGAGETQYF

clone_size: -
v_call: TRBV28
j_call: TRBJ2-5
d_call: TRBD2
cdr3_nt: TGTGCCAGCATCAGAGAGCGGGGGCAAGAGACCCAGTACTTC
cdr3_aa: CASIRERGQETQYF

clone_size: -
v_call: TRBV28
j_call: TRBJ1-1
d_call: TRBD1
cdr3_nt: TGTGCCAGCAGAGAACAGGGGAGGACGCACACTGAAGCTTTCTTT
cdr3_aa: CASREQGRTHTEAFF

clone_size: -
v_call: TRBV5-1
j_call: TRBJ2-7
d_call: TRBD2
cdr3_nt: TGCGCCAGCAGCTTCAGCCAATCGACTAGCGGGAACGAGCAGTACTTC
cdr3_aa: CASSFSQSTSGNEQYF

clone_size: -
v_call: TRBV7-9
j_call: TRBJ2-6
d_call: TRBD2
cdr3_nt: TGTTCCAGCAGCTCGGTAGCGGGAGGAGCTGGGGCCAACGTCCTGACTTTC
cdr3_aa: CSSSSVAGGAGANVLTF

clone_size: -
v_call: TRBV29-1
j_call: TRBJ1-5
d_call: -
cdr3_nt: TGCAGCGTCAGGGCGTCGGATCAGCCCCAGCATTTT
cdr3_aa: CSVRASDQPQHF

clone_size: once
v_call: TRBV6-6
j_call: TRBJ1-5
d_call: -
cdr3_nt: TGTGCCAGCAGCCTACCGAATCAGCCCCAGCATTTT
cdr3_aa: CASSLPNQPQHF

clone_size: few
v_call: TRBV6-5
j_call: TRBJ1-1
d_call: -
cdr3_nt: TGTGCCAGCAGTTACACCGGGAACACTGAAGCTTTCTTT
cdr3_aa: CASSYTGNTEAFF

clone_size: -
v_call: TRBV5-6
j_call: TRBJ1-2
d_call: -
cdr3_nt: TGTGCCAGCAGCTTCACGGGGGGCAGTTATGGCTACACCTTC
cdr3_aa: CASSFTGGSYGYTF

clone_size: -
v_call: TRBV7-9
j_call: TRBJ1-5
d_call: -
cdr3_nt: TGTGCCAGCAGCTCCCCCAGGGGAATGAGCAATCAGCCCCAGCATTTT
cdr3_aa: CASSSPRGMSNQPQHF

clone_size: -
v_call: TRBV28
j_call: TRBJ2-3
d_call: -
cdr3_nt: TGTGCCAGCAGGCTACAGGGACCTGGCACAGATACGCAGTATTTT
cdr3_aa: CASRLQGPGTDTQYF

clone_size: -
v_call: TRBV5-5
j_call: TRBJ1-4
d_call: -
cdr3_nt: TGTGCCAGCAGCGAGTGGCGGAGTGCAACTAATGAAAAACTGTTTTTT
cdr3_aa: CASSEWRSATNEKLFF

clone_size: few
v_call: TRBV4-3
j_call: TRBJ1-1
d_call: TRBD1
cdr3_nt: TGCGCCAGCAGCCGGGGACAGGGTGTCTCAGCTTTCTTT
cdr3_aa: CASSRGQGVSAFF

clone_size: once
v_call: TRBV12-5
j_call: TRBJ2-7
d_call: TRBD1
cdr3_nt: TGTGCTAGTGGTGAACCGAGGGACAGCGCCTACGAGCAGTACTTC
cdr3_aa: CASGEPRDSAYEQYF

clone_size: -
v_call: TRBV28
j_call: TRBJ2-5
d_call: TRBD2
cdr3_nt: TGTGCCAGCAGTTCTCCTAGCGGGGCTAACCAAGAGACCCAGTACTTC
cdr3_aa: CASSSPSGANQETQYF

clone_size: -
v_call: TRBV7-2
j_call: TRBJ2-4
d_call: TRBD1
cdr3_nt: TGTGCCAGCAGGCCCTGGACAGGGAGGAACATTCAGTACTTC
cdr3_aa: CASRPWTGRNIQYF

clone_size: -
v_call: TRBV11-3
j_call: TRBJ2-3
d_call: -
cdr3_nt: TGTGCCAGCAGCCCCCGGGGTGGGCTTCTAAGCACAGATACGCAGTATTTT
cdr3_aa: CASSPRGGLLSTDTQYF

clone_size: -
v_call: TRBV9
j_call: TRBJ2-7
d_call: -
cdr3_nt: TGTGCCAGCAGCGGATCAGGGGGGTCCTACGAGCAGTACTTC
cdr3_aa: CASSGSGGSYEQYF

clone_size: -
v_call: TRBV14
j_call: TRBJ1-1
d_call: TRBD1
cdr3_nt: TGTGCCAGCAGCCAAGAGATCCAGGCCCCAGGGGGAGCTTTCTTT
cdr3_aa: CASSQEIQAPGGAFF

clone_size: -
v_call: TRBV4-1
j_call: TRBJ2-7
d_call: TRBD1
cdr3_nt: TGCGCCAGCAGCCAAGCCTCGGGACAGAGATTCTACGAGCAGTACTTC
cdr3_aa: CASSQASGQRFYEQYF

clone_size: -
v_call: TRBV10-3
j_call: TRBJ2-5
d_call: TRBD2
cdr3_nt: TGTGCCATCAGTGAGGGGGGACTAGGGGAGACCCAGTACTTC
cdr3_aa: CAISEGGLGETQYF

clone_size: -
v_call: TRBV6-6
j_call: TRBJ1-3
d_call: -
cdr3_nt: TGTGCCAGCAGTGAGAAGGGGGTCTCTGGAAACACCATATATTTT
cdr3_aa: CASSEKGVSGNTIYF

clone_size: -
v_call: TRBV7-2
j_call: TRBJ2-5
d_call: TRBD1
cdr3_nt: TGTGCCAGCAGCTTAGCGCAGGGGGCGACAGGTGCAGAGACCCAGTACTTC
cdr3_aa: CASSLAQGATGAETQYF

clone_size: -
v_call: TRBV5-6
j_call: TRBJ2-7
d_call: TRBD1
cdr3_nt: TGTGCCAGCAGACGGACAGGCCTCTACGAGCAGTACTTC
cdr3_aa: CASRRTGLYEQYF

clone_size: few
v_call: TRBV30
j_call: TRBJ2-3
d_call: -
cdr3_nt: TGTGCCTGGAGTGCAGGGTTCAACACAGATACGCAGTATTTT
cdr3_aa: CAWSAGFNTDTQYF

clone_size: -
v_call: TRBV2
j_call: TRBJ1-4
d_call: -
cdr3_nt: TGTGGCACAGGAAGAACTAATGAAAAACTGTTTTTT
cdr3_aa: CGTGRTNEKLFF

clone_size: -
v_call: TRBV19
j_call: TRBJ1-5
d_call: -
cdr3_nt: TGTGCCAGTAGTACTCCCGCCCAATACACCCAGCATTTT
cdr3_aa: CASSTPAQYTQHF

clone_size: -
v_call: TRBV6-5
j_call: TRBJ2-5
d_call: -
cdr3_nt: TGTGCCAGCAGTACAGACCAGGGGCAAGAGACCCAGTACTTC
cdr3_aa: CASSTDQGQETQYF